The present entry profiles one T cell receptor (beta chain) with its context. Its binding antigen is unknown. There are no base qualities to consult, and no much larger clone falls within one base. The sample comes from a study of blood T cell repertoires in COVID-19 (dated by TCRdb to 2018 to 2021). Some background on the complete study: Samples from collaborators originated in the United States, Italy and Spain and spanned both the acute and convalescent phases of COVID-19. Where HLA class I and class II types were available, the types were taken from metadata supplied by the sample provider, not from assay-based typing. Subjects who had been exposed to COVID-19, were actively infected with it, or had recovered from it provided the deeply sampled blood TCRbeta repertoires that made up the dataset. The material from the prospective study consisted of cDNA or gDNA derived from T cells, B-cell-depleted T cells, or PBMCs. Sample metadata almost always included a de-identified subject ID, COVID-19 status, age in years and sex. Samples were obtained from the ongoing ImmuneRACE study (first 160 participants) and from about 1,300 subjects provided by 6 global collaborators. The repertoires were made available in a free public database intended to serve as a resource for research on the immune response to SARS-CoV-2.

Each collaborating institution followed its own protocols to collect whole blood in K2EDTA tubes. For TCRbeta analysis, collaborators shipped samples in one of three forms: frozen whole blood, isolated PBMCs, or DNA extracted from either of those sample types. TCRbeta CDR3 regions were amplified from genomic DNA using the immunoSEQ Assay, a bias-controlled multiplex PCR. As for the authors' bioinformatics: The number of nucleated cells in each sample was estimated from the amplification of reference gene primers within the assay. Sequence reads were collapsed and filtered to measure the absolute abundance of every unique TCRbeta CDR3 rearrangement. Productive Simpson clonality was computed per sample as the square root of Simpson's diversity index over productive rearrangements. Not all clones reach the TCRdb copy of this immuneACCESS table, which keeps in-frame sequences only. Checked studies attribute under half of the gap to unresolved V genes and leave the rest unexplained. From that table come the V and J calls and clone size; the DNA was used to work out D and trimming. The sample yields about 410,000 clones; roughly 85% were counted once. The ten biggest clones cover almost 1.5% of the sample.

CDR1 MDHEN and CDR2 SYDVKM are derived from the germline V gene. Spanning cysteine to phenylalanine, the CDR3 consists of 14 amino acids. Left in the record is the CDR3 DNA by itself, 42 bases read in frame from the first base. Relative to germline, V is missing 6 bases and J is missing 4 bases, with 7 bases of the junction outside any gene match. Study-wide conclusions, independent of this receptor: The quantity of clinical and demographic metadata differed by source and by participant and was supplied without curation.

The chain is assembled from TRBV28 and TRBJ1-2; 8 of the junction bases match TRBD1. The TCR was taken from a young woman with active or convalescent COVID-19. The sample was peripheral blood. CDR3 region: CASRAGGGRYGYTF. The DNA is TGTGCCAGCAGAGCAGGGGGCGGCCGCTATGGCTACACCTTC.